The 19 T cell receptor beta chains below were found in one sample sequenced in a study of blood T cell repertoires in COVID-19. Sequenced by immunoSEQ multiplex PCR; TCRdb stores in-frame clones only, minus some. The data show roughly 500,000 clones, approximately 89% seen once. Sequencing was carried out using peripheral blood. The receptor source for this set is a man younger than 35 with COVID-19, enrolled during active disease.

V usage is TRBV7-2 and J usage is TRBJ1-5; D is perhaps TRBD1 (5 bases). CDR1 is SGHTA, CDR2 FQGNSA, per germline. The CDR3 spans 15 residues. The germline V and J ends were trimmed by 5 bases and 2 bases, with 13 bases remaining between them. The CDR3 DNA reads TGTGCCAGCAGCCTCCAGGGCGGCGGCAATCAGCCCCAGCATTTT. Translation gives CASSLQGGGNQPQHF. The variable domain in full, with the rest retrieved from reference TRBV7-2 and TRBJ1-5, is GAGVSQSPSNKVTEKGKDVELRCDPISGHTALYWYRQSLGQGLEFLIYFQGNSAPDKSGLPSDRFSAERTGGSVSTLTIQRTQQEDSAVYLCASSLQGGGNQPQHFGDGTRLSIL.

The J gene is TRBJ1-5, the V gene TRBV6-1; D is undetermined. This CDR3 has 15 residues. Germline loops: CDR1 MNHNS, CDR2 SASEGT. Trimming removed 2 bases at V and 0 bases at J, with 8 bases between. The CDR3 DNA reads TGTGCCAGCAGTGAACTAGGTTATAGCAATCAGCCCCAGCATTTT. It encodes CASSELGYSNQPQHF.

This chain joins TRBV5-1 and TRBJ2-3, with no clear D. The V and J ends lost 0 bases and 11 bases respectively, with 13 bases between them. CDR1 and CDR2 (germline): SGHRS, YFSETQ. This CDR3 spans 13 amino acids. The CDR3 DNA is TGCGCCAGCAGCTTGGCCATGAACAGCAGGCAGTATTTT. Protein product: CASSLAMNSRQYF.

The chain joins TRBV2 to TRBJ1-3; D possibly corresponds to TRBD1 (5 bases). Germline CDR1 reads SNHLY; CDR2 reads FYNNEI. Trimming took off 2 bases at V and 0 bases at J, with 11 bases between the two ends. CDR3 length equals 16 residues. The CDR3, as DNA: TGTGCCAGCAGTGAAAATGACAGACTCTCTGGAAACACCATATATTTT. Its translation: CASSENDRLSGNTIYF.

The gene calls are TRBV5-1 and TRBJ1-6; the match to TRBD1 covers 9 bases. V trimming: 4 bases; J trimming: 6 bases; junction bases outside the gene matches: 5. From germline, CDR1 is SGHRS and CDR2 YFSETQ. This CDR3 region has 15 residues. Here the CDR3 reads CASSDRDRANSPLHF. The CDR3 DNA is TGCGCCAGCAGCGACCGGGACAGGGCTAATTCACCCCTCCACTTT. The entire variable domain, with the rest obtained from reference TRBV5-1 and TRBJ1-6, is as follows: KAGVTQTPRYLIKTRGQQVTLSCSPISGHRSVSWYQQTPGQGLQFLFEYFSETQRNKGNFPGRFSGRQFSNSRSEMNVSTLELGDSALYLCASSDRDRANSPLHFGNGTRLTVT.

This clone was counted once. The chain couples TRBV5-6 to TRBJ2-1, with 12 bases lining up with TRBD2. This CDR3 comprises 15 residues. Germline assignment: CDR1 SGHDT and CDR2 YYEEEE. Trimming took 1 base from V and 6 from J; bases not matched to a gene: 2. This CDR3 is CASSLRLAGANEQFF. The DNA of the CDR3 is TGTGCCAGCAGCTTGCGACTAGCGGGAGCCAATGAGCAGTTCTTC.

The rearrangement links TRBV6-5 to TRBJ2-7; 7 bases agree with TRBD2. This CDR3 contains 14 residues. Germline V gene sequence: CDR1 MNHEY, CDR2 SVGAGI. The V gene end was trimmed by 6 bases and the J gene end by 4 bases; junction bases not matched to a gene: 9. Here the CDR3 DNA reads TGTGCCAGCAGGAGGGGCGGGGGATGGTACGAGCAGTACTTC. Protein sequence: CASRRGGGWYEQYF.

The chain is built from TRBV5-6 and TRBJ2-7; 8 bases line up with TRBD2. CDR1 is SGHDT, CDR2 YYEEEE, per germline. The CDR3 consists of 15 residues. V shed 2 bases, J shed 2 bases, and the junction held 6 bases outside the gene matches. The DNA of the CDR3 is TGTGCCAGCAGCTTCCTTAGCGGGGCGACCTACGAGCAGTACTTC. Protein product: CASSFLSGATYEQYF.

V is TRBV4-1 and J is TRBJ2-5, with 9 bases fitting TRBD1. This CDR3 is 15 amino acids long. The germline gives CDR1 MGHRA, CDR2 YSYEKL. The trim removed 1 base at V and 5 bases at J, leaving 5 bases unmatched. Here the CDR3 reads CASSQGDRVWETQYF. CDR3 bases: TGCGCCAGCAGCCAAGGGGACAGGGTATGGGAGACCCAGTACTTC.

The chain employs TRBV3-1 (or the pseudogene TRBV3-2) and TRBJ2-7; 9 bases are shared with TRBD2. J gave up 4 bases and V 4 bases, and 11 bases lay outside the gene matches. Germline assignment: CDR1 LGHDT and CDR2 YNNKEL (reference sequence). The CDR3 runs 16 residues. CDR3 sequence reads: CASSPTVTSGYYEQYF. The CDR3 region has the DNA TGTGCCAGCAGCCCGACGGTGACTAGCGGATATTACGAGCAGTACTTC.

This clone was detected only once. This rearrangement joins TRBV5-1 to TRBJ2-1; 9 bases agree with TRBD2. Germline loops: CDR1 SGHRS, CDR2 YFSETQ. This CDR3 contains 15 residues. The V and J ends lost 3 bases and 5 bases, in that order; junction bases with no gene match: 6. The CDR3 DNA reads as TGCGCCAGCAGCTCTAGCGGGAATGGGAACAATGAGCAGTTCTTC. Its translation: CASSSSGNGNNEQFF.

The CDR3 sequence is CASSPSSQGYEQYF. The CDR3 coding sequence is TGTGCCAGCAGCCCATCATCCCAGGGATACGAGCAGTACTTC. V gene TRBV9 combines with J gene TRBJ2-7, with D possibly being TRBD1 (5 bases). V dropped 4 bases and J dropped 4 bases, with 15 bases sitting between them. The CDR3 covers 14 residues. The germline gives CDR1 SGDLS, CDR2 YYNGEE.

The chain links TRBV6-4 to TRBJ2-3; 7 bases align to TRBD2. The CDR3 covers 15 residues. V shed 8 bases, J shed 4 bases, and the junction held 12 bases outside the gene matches. The germline V gene encodes CDR1 MRHNA and CDR2 SNTAGT. CDR3 protein: CASPGGGSLPDTQYF. The CDR3 DNA follows: TGTGCCAGCCCGGGGGGAGGCAGTCTCCCAGATACGCAGTATTTT.

The J gene is TRBJ2-7, the V gene TRBV14, with 8 bases lining up with TRBD2. Germline-derived CDR1 and CDR2 are SGHDN and FVKESK. This CDR3 is built from 17 residues. The V segment lost 0 bases and the J segment 0 bases; nucleotides outside the gene matches: 7. The CDR3 is CASSQERGGRLSYEQYF. The CDR3 DNA is TGTGCCAGCAGCCAAGAACGTGGCGGGAGGCTCTCCTACGAGCAGTACTTC.

Only one count was recorded for this clone. The chain carries TRBV7-9 and TRBJ1-1; D call uncertain. The germline V gene encodes CDR1 SEHNR and CDR2 FQNEAQ (reference sequence). V lost 3 bases, J lost 0 bases, and 8 bases lay in between. The CDR3 length is 14 residues. The CDR3 DNA reads TGTGCCAGCAGCTTCGGCACTATGAACACTGAAGCTTTCTTT. Protein product: CASSFGTMNTEAFF. Based on the CDR3 plus reference TRBV7-9 and TRBJ1-1, the full variable domain is DTGVSQNPRHKITKRGQNVTFRCDPISEHNRLYWYRQTLGQGPEFLTYFQNEAQLEKSRLLSDRFSAERPKGSFSTLEIQRTEQGDSAMYLCASSFGTMNTEAFFGQGTRLTVV.

V usage is TRBV14 and J usage is TRBJ2-3; D gene uncertain. The CDR3 length is 12 residues. From germline, CDR1 is SGHDN and CDR2 FVKESK. Between the trimmed V and J ends, which lost 4 bases and 9 bases, there was a span of 11 bases. The CDR3 is CASSPIRETQYF. CDR3 nucleotides: TGTGCCAGCAGCCCGATAAGAGAAACGCAGTATTTT. The variable domain in full, with the rest retrieved from reference TRBV14 and TRBJ2-3, is EAGVTQFPSHSVIEKGQTVTLRCDPISGHDNLYWYRRVMGKEIKFLLHFVKESKQDESGMPNNRFLAERTGGTYSTLKVQPAELEDSGVYFCASSPIRETQYFGPGTRLTVL.

V and J are TRBV13 and TRBJ2-3; maybe TRBD2 (5 bases). V was shortened by 5 bases and J by 2 bases, with 14 bases between the two germline ends. Germline lookup yields CDR1 PRHDT and CDR2 FYEKMQ (reference sequence). There are 15 residues in the CDR3. The CDR3 region has the DNA TGTGCCAGCAGCCCCGCGCGGGCCCACACAGATACGCAGTATTTT. Its translation is CASSPARAHTDTQYF.

The chain uses TRBV20-1 and TRBJ2-5; D remains ambiguous. V was clipped by 3 bases and J by 5 bases, with 13 bases between them. Germline V gene lookup returns CDR1 DFQATT and CDR2 SNEGSKA (reference sequence). CDR3 size: 13 residues. The CDR3 loop reads CSASLGSWETQYF. CDR3 in DNA: TGCAGTGCTAGTTTGGGTAGCTGGGAGACCCAGTACTTC.

The rearrangement joins TRBV6-6 to TRBJ2-5; 7 bases line up with TRBD2. The CDR3 spans 15 residues. Trimming took 4 bases from V and 1 from J; bases not matched to a gene: 6. Germline CDR1 reads MNHNY; CDR2 reads SVGAGI (reference sequence). CDR3 DNA: TGTGCCAGCAGTTTCGGCGGGAGCTTCCAAGAGACCCAGTACTTC. This codes for CASSFGGSFQETQYF.